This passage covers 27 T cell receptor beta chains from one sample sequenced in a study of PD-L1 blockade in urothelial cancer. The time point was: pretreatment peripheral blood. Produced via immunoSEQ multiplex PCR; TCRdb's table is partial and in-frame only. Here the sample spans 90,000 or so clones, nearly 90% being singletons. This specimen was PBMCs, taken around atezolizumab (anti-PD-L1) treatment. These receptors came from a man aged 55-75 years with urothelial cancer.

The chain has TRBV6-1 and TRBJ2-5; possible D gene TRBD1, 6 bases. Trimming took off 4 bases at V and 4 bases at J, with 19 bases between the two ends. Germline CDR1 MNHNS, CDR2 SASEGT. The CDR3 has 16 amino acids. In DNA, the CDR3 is TGTGCCAGCAGTGGACACCGGGACAAAAACCTAGAGACCCAGTACTTC. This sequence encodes CASSGHRDKNLETQYF.

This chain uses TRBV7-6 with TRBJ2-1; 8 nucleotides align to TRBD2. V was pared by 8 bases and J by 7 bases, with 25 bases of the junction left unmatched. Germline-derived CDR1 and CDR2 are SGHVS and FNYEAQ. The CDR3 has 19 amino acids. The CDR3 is CASPLRRFLAGFKGNEQFF. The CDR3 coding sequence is TGTGCCAGCCCCCTTAGGAGGTTTCTAGCGGGCTTCAAAGGGAATGAGCAGTTCTTC. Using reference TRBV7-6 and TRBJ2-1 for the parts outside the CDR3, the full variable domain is GAGVSQSPRYKVTKRGQDVALRCDPISGHVSLYWYRQALGQGPEFLTYFNYEAQQDKSGLPNDRFSAERPEGSISTLTIQRTEQRDSAMYRCASPLRRFLAGFKGNEQFFGPGTRLTVL.

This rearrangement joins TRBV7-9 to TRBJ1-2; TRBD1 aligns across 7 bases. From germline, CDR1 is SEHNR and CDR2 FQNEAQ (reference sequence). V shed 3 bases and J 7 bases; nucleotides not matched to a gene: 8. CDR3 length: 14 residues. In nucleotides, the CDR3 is TGTGCCAGCAGCTTGACAGGGTTAAATGGTGGCTACACCTTC. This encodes CASSLTGLNGGYTF.

CDR3 amino acids: CASSLGTEQPQHF. CDR3 DNA sequence: TGTGCCAGCAGCTTGGGCACGGAGCAGCCCCAGCATTTT. The rearrangement uses TRBV5-6 and TRBJ1-5; no clear D. The CDR3 is 13 residues long. Germline V CDR1 and CDR2: SGHDT, YYEEEE. The V gene lost 0 bases and the J gene lost 7 bases, with 8 bases spanning the gap.

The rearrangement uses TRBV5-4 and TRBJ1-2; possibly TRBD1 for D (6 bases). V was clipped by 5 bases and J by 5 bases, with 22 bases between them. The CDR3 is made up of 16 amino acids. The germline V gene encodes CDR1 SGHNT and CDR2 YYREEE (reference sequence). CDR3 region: CASSNTLRTAVYGYTF. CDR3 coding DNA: TGTGCCAGCAGTAACACTTTGCGGACAGCGGTTTATGGCTACACCTTC. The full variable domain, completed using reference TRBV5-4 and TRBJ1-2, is ETGVTQSPTHLIKTRGQQVTLRCSSQSGHNTVSWYQQALGQGPQFIFQYYREEENGRGNFPPRFSGLQFPNYSSELNVNALELDDSALYLCASSNTLRTAVYGYTFGSGTRLTVV.

CDR3 sequence (DNA): TGTGCCAGCAGGTTGGGAGGGGCTTCTCTCGGGGAGCTGTTTTTT. Encoded protein: CASRLGGASLGELFF. The J gene is TRBJ2-2, the V gene TRBV11-2; 7 bases fit TRBD2. J was trimmed by 7 bases and V by 6 bases; bases with no gene match: 11. The CDR3 runs 15 residues. Germline loops: CDR1 SGHAT, CDR2 FQNNGV. Combining the CDR3 with reference TRBV11-2 and TRBJ2-2 gives the whole variable domain EAGVAQSPRYKIIEKRQSVAFWCNPISGHATLYWYQQILGQGPKLLIQFQNNGVVDDSQLPKDRFSAERLKGVDSTLKIQPAKLEDSAVYLCASRLGGASLGELFFGEGSRLTVL.

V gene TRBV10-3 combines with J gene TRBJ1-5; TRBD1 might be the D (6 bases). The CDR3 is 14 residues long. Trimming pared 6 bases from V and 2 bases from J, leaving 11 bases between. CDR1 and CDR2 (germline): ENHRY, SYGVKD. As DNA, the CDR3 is TGTGCCATCAGGGAGGGGGGGGGCAATCAGCCCCAGCATTTT. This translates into CAIREGGGNQPQHF.

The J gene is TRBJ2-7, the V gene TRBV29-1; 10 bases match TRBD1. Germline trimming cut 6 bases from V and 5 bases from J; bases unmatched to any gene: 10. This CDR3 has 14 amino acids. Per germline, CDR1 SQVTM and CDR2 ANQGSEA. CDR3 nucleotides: TGCAGCGTCGCTCCCGGGACAGGGGAGGACGAGCAGTACTTC. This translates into CSVAPGTGEDEQYF.

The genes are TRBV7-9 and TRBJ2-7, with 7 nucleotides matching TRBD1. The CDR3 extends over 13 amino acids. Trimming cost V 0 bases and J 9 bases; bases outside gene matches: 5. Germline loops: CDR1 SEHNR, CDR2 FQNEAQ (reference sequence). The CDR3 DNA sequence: TGTGCCAGCAGCTTAGCAGGACAGGACGCGCAGTACTTC. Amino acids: CASSLAGQDAQYF.

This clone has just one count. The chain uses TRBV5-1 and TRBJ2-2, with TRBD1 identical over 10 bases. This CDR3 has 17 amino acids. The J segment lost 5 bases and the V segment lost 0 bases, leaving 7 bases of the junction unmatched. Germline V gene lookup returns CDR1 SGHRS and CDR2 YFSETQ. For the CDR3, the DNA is TGCGCCAGCAGCTTGGGACAGGGGGCAAGAAGTACCGGGGAGCTGTTTTTT. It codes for CASSLGQGARSTGELFF. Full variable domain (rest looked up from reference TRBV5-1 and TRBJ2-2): KAGVTQTPRYLIKTRGQQVTLSCSPISGHRSVSWYQQTPGQGLQFLFEYFSETQRNKGNFPGRFSGRQFSNSRSEMNVSTLELGDSALYLCASSLGQGARSTGELFFGEGSRLTVL.

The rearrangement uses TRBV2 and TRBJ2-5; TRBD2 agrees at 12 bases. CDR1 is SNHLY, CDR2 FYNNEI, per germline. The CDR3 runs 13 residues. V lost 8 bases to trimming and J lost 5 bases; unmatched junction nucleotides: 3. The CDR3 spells CASSGLAGETQYF. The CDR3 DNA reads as TGTGCCAGCTCGGGACTAGCGGGCGAGACCCAGTACTTC.

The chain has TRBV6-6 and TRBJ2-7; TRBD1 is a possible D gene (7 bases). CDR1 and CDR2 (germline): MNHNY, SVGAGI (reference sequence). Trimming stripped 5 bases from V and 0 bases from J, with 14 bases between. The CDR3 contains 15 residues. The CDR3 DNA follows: TGTGCCAGCAGTCCCGGGACAGCGGGCTCCTACGAGCAGTACTTC. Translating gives CASSPGTAGSYEQYF.

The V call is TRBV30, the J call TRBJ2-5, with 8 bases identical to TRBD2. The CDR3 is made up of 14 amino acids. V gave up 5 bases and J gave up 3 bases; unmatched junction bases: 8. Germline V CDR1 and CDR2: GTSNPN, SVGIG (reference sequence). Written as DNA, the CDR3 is TGTGCCTGGGAGCGGGGGTCAACTGAAGAGACCCAGTACTTC. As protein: CAWERGSTEETQYF. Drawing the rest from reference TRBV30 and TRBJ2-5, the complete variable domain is SQTIHQWPATLVQPVGSPLSLECTVEGTSNPNLYWYRQAAGRGLQLLFYSVGIGQISSEVPQNLSASRPQDRQFILSSKKLLLSDSGFYLCAWERGSTEETQYFGPGTRLLVL.

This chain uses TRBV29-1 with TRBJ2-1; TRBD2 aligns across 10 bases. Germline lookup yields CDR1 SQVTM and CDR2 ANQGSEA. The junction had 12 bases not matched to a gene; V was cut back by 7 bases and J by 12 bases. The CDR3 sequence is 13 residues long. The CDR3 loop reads CSAEEASGGVQFF. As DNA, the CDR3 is TGCAGCGCCGAGGAGGCTAGCGGGGGTGTGCAGTTCTTC.

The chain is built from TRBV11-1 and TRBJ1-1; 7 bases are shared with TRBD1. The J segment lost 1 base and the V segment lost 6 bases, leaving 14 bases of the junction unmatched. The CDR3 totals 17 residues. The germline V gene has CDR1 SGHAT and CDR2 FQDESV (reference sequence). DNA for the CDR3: TGTGCCAGCAGTCCGGCCCCTCGACAGGGTAGGAACACTGAAGCTTTCTTT. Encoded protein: CASSPAPRQGRNTEAFF.

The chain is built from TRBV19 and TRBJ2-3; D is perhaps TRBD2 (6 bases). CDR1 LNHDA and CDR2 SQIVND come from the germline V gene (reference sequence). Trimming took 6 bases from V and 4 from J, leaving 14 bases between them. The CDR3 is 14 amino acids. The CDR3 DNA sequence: TGTGCCAGTAGCGCGGGATCAGGTGCAGATACGCAGTATTTT. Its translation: CASSAGSGADTQYF.

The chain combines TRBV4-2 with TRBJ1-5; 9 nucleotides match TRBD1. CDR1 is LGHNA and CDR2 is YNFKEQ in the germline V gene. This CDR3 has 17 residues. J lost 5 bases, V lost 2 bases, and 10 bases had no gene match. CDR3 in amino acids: CASSQSLRDRGDQPQHF. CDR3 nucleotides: TGTGCCAGCAGCCAATCCCTCCGTGACAGGGGGGATCAGCCCCAGCATTTT.

CDR3: CASSPPTGLGSGANVLTF. The CDR3 DNA follows: TGTGCCAGCAGTCCCCCGACAGGGTTGGGATCTGGGGCCAACGTCCTGACTTTC. V gene TRBV27 combines with J gene TRBJ2-6, with 7 bases fitting TRBD1. Germline CDR1 MNHEY, CDR2 SMNVEV (reference sequence). Trimming removed 5 bases from V and 1 base from J; junction bases left unmatched: 11. The CDR3 has 18 amino acids.

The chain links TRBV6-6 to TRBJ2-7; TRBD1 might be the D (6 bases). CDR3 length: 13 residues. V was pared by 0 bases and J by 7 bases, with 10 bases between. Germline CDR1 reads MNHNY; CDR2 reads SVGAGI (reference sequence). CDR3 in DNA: TGTGCCAGCAGTTACTCGAAGGGGGTTGAGCAGTACTTC. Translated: CASSYSKGVEQYF.

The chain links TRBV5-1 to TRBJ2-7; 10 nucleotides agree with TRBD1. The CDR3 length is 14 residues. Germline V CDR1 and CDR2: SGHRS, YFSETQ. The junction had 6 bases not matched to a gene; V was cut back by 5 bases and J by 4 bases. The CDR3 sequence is CASRAGTGAYEQYF. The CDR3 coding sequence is TGCGCCAGCAGGGCCGGGACAGGGGCATACGAGCAGTACTTC.

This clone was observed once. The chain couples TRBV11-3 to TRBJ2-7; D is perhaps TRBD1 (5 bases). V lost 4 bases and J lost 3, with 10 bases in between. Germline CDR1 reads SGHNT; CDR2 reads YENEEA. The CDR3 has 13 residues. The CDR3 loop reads CASSSDSGYEQYF. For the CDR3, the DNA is TGTGCCAGCAGCTCCGACAGTGGCTACGAGCAGTACTTC.

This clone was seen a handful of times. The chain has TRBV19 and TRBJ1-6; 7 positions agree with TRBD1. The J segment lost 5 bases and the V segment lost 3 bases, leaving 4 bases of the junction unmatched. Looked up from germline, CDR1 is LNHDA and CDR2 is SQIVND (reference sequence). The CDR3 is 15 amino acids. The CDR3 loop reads CASSMRGRNNSPLHF. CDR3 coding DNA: TGTGCCAGTAGTATGAGGGGGCGGAATAATTCACCCCTCCACTTT. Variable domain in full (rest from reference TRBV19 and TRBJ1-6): DGGITQSPKYLFRKEGQNVTLSCEQNLNHDAMYWYRQDPGQGLRLIYYSQIVNDFQKGDIAEGYSVSREKKESFPLTVTSAQKNPTAFYLCASSMRGRNNSPLHFGNGTRLTVT.

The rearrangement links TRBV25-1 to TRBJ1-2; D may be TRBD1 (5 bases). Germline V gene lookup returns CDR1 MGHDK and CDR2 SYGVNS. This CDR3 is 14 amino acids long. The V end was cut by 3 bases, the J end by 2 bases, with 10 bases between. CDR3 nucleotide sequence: TGTGCCAGCAGTGATAACAGGCAAAACTATGGCTACACCTTC. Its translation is CASSDNRQNYGYTF.

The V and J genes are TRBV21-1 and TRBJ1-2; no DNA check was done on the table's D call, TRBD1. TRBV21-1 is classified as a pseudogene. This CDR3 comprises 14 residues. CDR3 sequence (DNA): TGTGCCAACATAACCACAGGGGGCCATGATGGCTACACCTTC. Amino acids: CANITTGGHDGYTF.

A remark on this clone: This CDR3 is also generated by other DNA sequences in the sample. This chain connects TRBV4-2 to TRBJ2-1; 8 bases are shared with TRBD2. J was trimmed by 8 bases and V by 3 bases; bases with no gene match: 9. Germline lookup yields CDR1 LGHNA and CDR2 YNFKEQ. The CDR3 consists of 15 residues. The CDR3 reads CASSQASGGGYEQFF. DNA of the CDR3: TGTGCCAGCAGCCAGGCCAGCGGGGGTGGGTATGAGCAGTTCTTC.

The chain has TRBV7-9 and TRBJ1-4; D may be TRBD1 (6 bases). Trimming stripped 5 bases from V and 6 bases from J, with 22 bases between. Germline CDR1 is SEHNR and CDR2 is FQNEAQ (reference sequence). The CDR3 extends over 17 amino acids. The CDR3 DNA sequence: TGTGCCAGCAGCCGCACAAGCAAGGGGGTAGAGGATGAAAAACTGTTTTTT. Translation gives CASSRTSKGVEDEKLFF. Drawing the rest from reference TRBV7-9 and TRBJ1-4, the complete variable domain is DTGVSQNPRHKITKRGQNVTFRCDPISEHNRLYWYRQTLGQGPEFLTYFQNEAQLEKSRLLSDRFSAERPKGSFSTLEIQRTEQGDSAMYLCASSRTSKGVEDEKLFFGSGTQLSVL.

CDR3 nucleotide sequence: TGTGCCAGCAGCCCTGGGACAGGGGGCGATGGGCAGTACTTC. Its protein is CASSPGTGGDGQYF. The chain is built from TRBV11-1 and TRBJ2-7; 12 nucleotides match TRBD1. Trimming at V came to 5 bases and at J to 9 bases, leaving 8 bases not matched to a gene. The V gene's germline CDR1 is SGHAT and CDR2 FQDESV (reference sequence). The CDR3 has 14 amino acids.